This TCR beta chain was sequenced for a study of T cell clones after liver transplantation. Looking at the study overall: Immunosuppression withdrawal was tried within 2 years after liver transplantation in this trial. Three of the eight recipients were HCV-positive; the rest had non-autoimmune, non-viral transplant indications. TCRbeta sequencing after a pre-transplant mixed lymphocyte reaction identified graft-donor-reactive clones, later tracked in post-transplant blood. Study-wide results and limits: In two subjects, few donor cells limited the measurable donor-reactive repertoire.

About this clone itself: Its matching antigen is unknown.

Using immunoSEQ multiplex PCR, the repertoire was profiled, and TCRdb retains in-frame clones only, with some absent. This table has approximately 100,000 clones, about 86% appearing once. This sample comprised CD4+ T cells from blood, obtained approximately 43 months after liver transplant. This receptor was identified in a human patient who received a liver transplant. T cells may partly derive from the graft donor.

The chain's CDR3 is CASSATWPELNTEAFF. In DNA, the CDR3 is TGTGCCAGCAGCGCCACCTGGCCGGAGCTGAACACTGAAGCTTTCTTT. The chain has TRBV7-2 and TRBJ1-1; D gene uncertain. CDR3 length equals 16 residues. CDR1 and CDR2 from the germline V gene are SGHTA and FQGNSA. Trimming stripped 5 bases from V and 0 bases from J, with 16 bases between.